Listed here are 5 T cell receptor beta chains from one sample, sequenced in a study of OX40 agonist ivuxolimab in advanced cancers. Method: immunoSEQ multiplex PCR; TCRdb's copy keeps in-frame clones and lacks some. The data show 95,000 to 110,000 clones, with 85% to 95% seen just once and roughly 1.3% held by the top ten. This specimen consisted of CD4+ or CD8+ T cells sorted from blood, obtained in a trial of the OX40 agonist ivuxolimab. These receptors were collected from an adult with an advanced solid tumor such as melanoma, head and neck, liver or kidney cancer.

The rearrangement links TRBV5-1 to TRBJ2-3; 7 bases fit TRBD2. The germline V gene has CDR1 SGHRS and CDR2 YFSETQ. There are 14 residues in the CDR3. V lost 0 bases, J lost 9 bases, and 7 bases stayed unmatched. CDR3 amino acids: CASSLAAGAGTQYF. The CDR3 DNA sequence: TGCGCCAGCAGCTTGGCCGCGGGAGCCGGCACGCAGTATTTT.

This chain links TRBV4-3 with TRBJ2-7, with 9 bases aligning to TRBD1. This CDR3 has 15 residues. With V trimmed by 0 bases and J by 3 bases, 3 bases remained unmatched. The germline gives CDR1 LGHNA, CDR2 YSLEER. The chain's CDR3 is CASSQDLTGGYEQYF. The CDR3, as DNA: TGCGCCAGCAGCCAAGATCTGACAGGGGGCTACGAGCAGTACTTC.

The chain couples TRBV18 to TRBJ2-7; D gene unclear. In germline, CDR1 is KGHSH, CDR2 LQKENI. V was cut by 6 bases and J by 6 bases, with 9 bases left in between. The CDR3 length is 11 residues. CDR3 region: CASSPGPEQYF. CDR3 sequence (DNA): TGTGCCAGCTCCCCCGGACCCGAGCAGTACTTC.

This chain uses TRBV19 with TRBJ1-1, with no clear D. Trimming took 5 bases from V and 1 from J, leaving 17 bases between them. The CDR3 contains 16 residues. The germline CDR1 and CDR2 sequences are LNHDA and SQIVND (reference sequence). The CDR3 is CASSSLPGQTNTEAFF. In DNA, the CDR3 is TGTGCCAGTAGTTCCCTCCCCGGGCAGACGAACACTGAAGCTTTCTTT.

Written as DNA, the CDR3 is TGCGCCAGCAGCTTGGAGGCCAACGTCCTGACTTTC. It translates to CASSLEANVLTF. The chain uses TRBV5-1 and TRBJ2-6; D remains unclear. The CDR3 length is 12 residues. Germline assignment: CDR1 SGHRS and CDR2 YFSETQ. Trimming cost V 0 bases and J 6 bases, with 1 base left between them.